This TCR beta chain appears in the sequencing data of a study of response to subunit inactivated influenza vaccine. TCRdb re-called the RT-PCR reads with MiXCR, one entry per CDR3 protein. Of under 850,000 distinct CDR3 sequences listed, around 20% are singletons. The CDR3 is made up of 15 amino acids. Germline V lookup: CDR1 SGHAT, CDR2 FQNNGV. V lost 4 bases to trimming and J lost 7 bases, with 16 bases between them. Study-level results: Authors suggested each seasonal influenza vaccination recruits few new T cells.

This clonotype was counted a single time. Its antigen remains unknown. This TCR derives from a man between 50 and 59 years old who received an inactivated influenza vaccine. Material: PBMCs from blood, obtained roughly 5 days after vaccination. The rearrangement links TRBV11-2 to TRBJ2-2, with D hard to call. CDR3 loop: CASSSLVRRGGELFF. CDR3 sequence (DNA): TGTGCCAGCAGCTCCCTGGTCAGGCGCGGCGGGGAGCTGTTTTTT.